The TCR beta chain described here comes from a study of PD-L1 blockade in urothelial cancer. Germline V gives CDR1 MNHNY, CDR2 SVGAGI (reference sequence). V lost 6 bases and J 3 bases, leaving 18 bases between the germline ends. The CDR3 extends over 16 amino acids. The protocol was immunoSEQ multiplex PCR, while the TCRdb copy is restricted to in-frame clones and leaves out a portion. The data hold about 57,000 clones, with around 84% observed a single time. This sequence originates from a man aged 45-60 years with urothelial cancer. Source: PBMCs, taken around atezolizumab (anti-PD-L1) treatment. The chain uses TRBV6-6 and TRBJ1-5; D is possibly TRBD1 (5 bases). CDR3 sequence (DNA): TGTGCCAGCAGCCGGGGGACGGGAAAAATCAATCAGCCCCAGCATTTT. Protein sequence: CASSRGTGKINQPQHF.